Presented here are 17 T cell receptor beta chains from one specimen sequenced in a study of read filtering for tumor transcriptome and immune sequencing. Molecular barcoded adaptors covering alpha/delta and beta/gamma chains were used on approximately 400 ng RNA. TCRdb fed the reads into MiXCR, producing one record per CDR3 protein. This sample has roughly 130,000 distinct CDR3 sequences, with around 13% found just once. Sequenced sample: a population of CD138-negative cells sorted from bone marrow. The receptor source for this set is a donor aged 40 or older with multiple myeloma.

This clonotype was detected ten times or more. The rearrangement links TRBV30 to TRBJ2-1; 9 positions agree with TRBD1. The CDR3 consists of 15 residues. Unmatched junction bases numbered 3, after V lost 0 bases and J lost 3 bases. Germline lookup yields CDR1 GTSNPN and CDR2 SVGIG (reference sequence). The CDR3 DNA sequence: TGTGCCTGGAGTGTTGGACAGGGGATCTACAATGAGCAGTTCTTC. Amino acids: CAWSVGQGIYNEQFF. Drawing the rest from reference TRBV30 and TRBJ2-1, the complete variable domain is SQTIHQWPATLVQPVGSPLSLECTVEGTSNPNLYWYRQAAGRGLQLLFYSVGIGQISSEVPQNLSASRPQDRQFILSSKKLLLSDSGFYLCAWSVGQGIYNEQFFGPGTRLTVL.

This clonotype was counted only a few times. V usage is TRBV7-9 and J usage is TRBJ2-7; D ambiguous. The CDR3 contains 16 residues. The V end was cut by 2 bases, the J end by 6 bases, with 20 bases between. CDR1 SEHNR and CDR2 FQNEAQ come from the germline V gene (reference sequence). In DNA, the CDR3 is TGTGCCAGCAGCTTAACGGGCAGATCGGCGATGGGCGAGCAGTACTTC. It is translated as CASSLTGRSAMGEQYF.

For this clonotype: A much larger clone differs from this one at a single base, so this may be a read error. This chain connects TRBV28 to TRBJ1-5; 9 positions agree with TRBD1. The CDR3 runs to 15 residues. Germline CDR1 is MDHEN and CDR2 is SYDVKM. V lost 4 bases, J lost 6 bases, and 7 bases stayed unmatched. The CDR3: CASSSDRGLTQPQHF. Written as DNA, the CDR3 is TGTGCCAGCAGTTCGGACAGGGGACTCACTCAGCCCCAGCATTTT. The variable domain in full, completed from reference TRBV28 and TRBJ1-5, reads DVKVTQSSRYLVKRTGEKVFLECVQDMDHENMFWYRQDPGLGLRLIYFSYDVKMKEKGDIPEGYSVSREKKERFSLILESASTNQTSMYLCASSSDRGLTQPQHFGDGTRLSIL.

The sample holds a few counts of this clonotype. A clone one base away is much larger, so this may be a read error. The chain has TRBV20-1 and TRBJ2-1; the D gene is possibly TRBD1 (6 bases). The V gene's germline CDR1 is DFQATT and CDR2 SNEGSKA (reference sequence). Trimming took off 3 bases at V and 13 bases at J, with 13 bases between the two ends. The CDR3 runs to 11 residues. The CDR3 spells CSASMGADQFF. The CDR3, as DNA: TGCAGTGCTAGTATGGGGGCCGACCAGTTCTTC.

This clonotype showed up many times. J is TRBJ2-3 and V is TRBV10-3, with 7 bases fitting TRBD2. The CDR3 has 15 amino acids. From germline, CDR1 is ENHRY and CDR2 SYGVKD. Unmatched junction bases numbered 5, after V lost 3 bases and J lost 2 bases. Written as DNA, the CDR3 is TGTGCCATCAGTGATCGGGGGGAGGTCACAGATACGCAGTATTTT. This translates into CAISDRGEVTDTQYF.

This clonotype has at least ten counts. V gene TRBV20-1 combines with J gene TRBJ2-1; weak D call: TRBD1 (8 bases). CDR3 length: 15 residues. Germline V gene sequence: CDR1 DFQATT, CDR2 SNEGSKA (reference sequence). Trimming pared 4 bases from V and 6 bases from J, leaving 19 bases between. This CDR3 is CSATQGAGVGNEQFF. Written as DNA, the CDR3 is TGCAGTGCTACTCAGGGGGCGGGAGTCGGCAATGAGCAGTTCTTC.

The chain uses TRBV2 and TRBJ2-5; 7 bases are shared with TRBD1. The germline CDR1 and CDR2 sequences are SNHLY and FYNNEI. The V gene end was trimmed by 7 bases and the J gene end by 1 base; junction bases not matched to a gene: 6. The CDR3 length is 14 residues. CDR3 loop: CASKETGSQETQYF. The CDR3 DNA reads as TGTGCCAGCAAGGAGACAGGGTCCCAAGAGACCCAGTACTTC. The full variable domain, rest sourced from reference TRBV2 and TRBJ2-5, is EPEVTQTPSHQVTQMGQEVILRCVPISNHLYFYWYRQILGQKVEFLVSFYNNEISEKSEIFDDQFSVERPDGSNFTLKIRSTKLEDSAMYFCASKETGSQETQYFGPGTRLLVL.

This clonotype was recorded at least ten times. The chain links TRBV20-1 to TRBJ2-7, with D possibly matching TRBD1 (6 bases). The V end lost 6 bases, the J end lost 2 bases, and 11 bases lay between the germline ends. Germline loops: CDR1 DFQATT, CDR2 SNEGSKA (reference sequence). The CDR3 loop spans 12 amino acids. The CDR3 DNA reads TGCAGTGCAGAAGGACAGACCTACGAGCAGTACTTC. Translating gives CSAEGQTYEQYF.

This clonotype was detected ten times or more. This chain links TRBV19 with TRBJ1-5, with D possibly TRBD1 on 5 matching bases. This CDR3 has 15 amino acids. Trimming shortened V by 5 bases and J by 4 bases, and 15 bases separated the two germline ends. From germline, CDR1 is LNHDA and CDR2 SQIVND (reference sequence). DNA of the CDR3: TGTGCCAGTAGTCAGACAGTGCACGGGAATCAGCCCCAGCATTTT. Translated, it gives CASSQTVHGNQPQHF.

This clonotype was recorded many times. The CDR3 sequence is CSVGLDRGRQYF. CDR3 DNA: TGCAGCGTTGGTCTTGACAGGGGGCGGCAGTACTTC. The chain employs TRBV29-1 and TRBJ2-7; 10 nucleotides align to TRBD1. The CDR3 is 12 residues long. Trimming at V came to 4 bases and at J to 9 bases, leaving 6 bases not matched to a gene. Germline CDR1 is SQVTM and CDR2 is ANQGSEA.

This clonotype came up a few times. It may be a read error: a sequence one base away is much more abundant. The V gene is TRBV11-2, the J gene TRBJ2-1; TRBD1 agrees at 9 bases. Germline V gene lookup returns CDR1 SGHAT and CDR2 FQNNGV. This CDR3 comprises 13 residues. The CDR3 coding sequence is TGTGCCGGCAGCCGGACAGGGGAAAATGAGCAGTTCTTC. Its protein is CAGSRTGENEQFF.

This clonotype was seen only a few times. The CDR3, as DNA: TGTGCCTGGAGTTTAGCGGCCTACAATGAGCAGTTCTTC. Translating it yields CAWSLAAYNEQFF. V gene TRBV30 combines with J gene TRBJ2-1, with a weak D call TRBD2 (6 bases). Germline values: CDR1 GTSNPN, CDR2 SVGIG (reference sequence). V lost 2 bases to trimming and J lost 2 bases, with 7 bases between them. The CDR3 loop spans 13 amino acids. Combining the CDR3 with reference TRBV30 and TRBJ2-1 gives the whole variable domain SQTIHQWPATLVQPVGSPLSLECTVEGTSNPNLYWYRQAAGRGLQLLFYSVGIGQISSEVPQNLSASRPQDRQFILSSKKLLLSDSGFYLCAWSLAAYNEQFFGPGTRLTVL.

This clonotype was picked up many times. The chain links TRBV10-3 to TRBJ2-2, with 8 nucleotides matching TRBD1. The CDR3 runs to 15 residues. V gave up 5 bases and J gave up 1 base; unmatched junction bases: 3. CDR1 ENHRY and CDR2 SYGVKD come from the germline V gene. The CDR3 DNA sequence: TGTGCCATCAGTCCCGGGACAGGGAACACCGGGGAGCTGTTTTTT. Translated: CAISPGTGNTGELFF.

This clonotype was recorded many times. The chain uses TRBV20-1 and TRBJ2-7; 13 bases fit TRBD2. CDR1 and CDR2 from the germline V gene are DFQATT and SNEGSKA (reference sequence). The CDR3 is 15 amino acids. Trimming removed 5 bases from V and 2 bases from J; junction bases left unmatched: 6. CDR3 sequence (DNA): TGCAGTGCTCCGGGACTAGCGGGGAGTACCTACGAGCAGTACTTC. It is translated as CSAPGLAGSTYEQYF.

Remarks on this clonotype: A much larger clonotype is one base distant, so this may be a read error. The chain joins TRBV7-2 to TRBJ2-1, with 10 positions matching TRBD2. This CDR3 spans 14 amino acids. Looked up from germline, CDR1 is SGHTA and CDR2 is FQGNSA. For the CDR3, the DNA is TGTGCCAGCAACAGCGGGAGGGCTGGCAATGGGCAGTTCTTC. It yields the protein CASNSGRAGNGQFF.

This clonotype came up many times. V usage is TRBV23-1 and J usage is TRBJ1-1; 7 nucleotides line up with TRBD1. TRBV23-1 is placed among ORFs of uncertain function. V gave up 3 bases and J gave up 1 base; unmatched junction bases: 8. This CDR3 has 16 residues. The CDR3 coding sequence is TGCGCCAGCAGTCATTGTCGGGACAGCTCGAACACTGAAGCTTTCTTT. It encodes CASSHCRDSSNTEAFF.

On this clonotype: The junction differs from germline at one of its ends, possibly a read error. This chain links TRBV6-5 with TRBJ1-5; D remains unclear. Germline-derived CDR1 and CDR2 are MNHEY and SVGAGI. This CDR3 has 15 residues. CDR3 in amino acids: CASGQSTDSSQPRHF. The CDR3 coding sequence is TGTGCCAGCGGCCAGTCAACCGATTCTAGTCAGCCCCGGCATTTT.